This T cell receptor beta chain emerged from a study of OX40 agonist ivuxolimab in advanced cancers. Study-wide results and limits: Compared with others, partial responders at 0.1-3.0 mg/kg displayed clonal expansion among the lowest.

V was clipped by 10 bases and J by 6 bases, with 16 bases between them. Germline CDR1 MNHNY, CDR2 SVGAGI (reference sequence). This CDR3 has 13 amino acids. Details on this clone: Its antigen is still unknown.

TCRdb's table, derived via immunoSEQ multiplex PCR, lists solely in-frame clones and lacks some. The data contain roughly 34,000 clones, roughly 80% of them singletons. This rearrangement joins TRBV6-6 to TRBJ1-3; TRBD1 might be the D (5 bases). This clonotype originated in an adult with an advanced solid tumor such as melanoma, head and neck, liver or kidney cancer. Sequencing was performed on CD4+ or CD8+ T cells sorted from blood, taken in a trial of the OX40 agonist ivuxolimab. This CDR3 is CATLGGNENTIYF. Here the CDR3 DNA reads TGTGCCACCTTGGGGGGAAACGAAAACACCATATATTTT.